The 24 T cell receptor beta chains presented below share a single source sample, sequenced in a study of blood T cells in healthy people across ages. The use of a sample-barcoded 5' primer and a J-beta primer mix characterized a second PCR of roughly 7 to 11 cycles. TCRdb called the 5' RACE reads again in MiXCR, with one record for every CDR3 protein. The table lists around 800,000 distinct CDR3 sequences, roughly 26% of them singletons. In addition, the sample was reused for a study of T cells of mothers and their children.

The sequencing input was blood. Receptors were obtained from a boy aged 5-17 years in good health.

The chain has TRBV3-1 and TRBJ2-7; 11 bases are a match to TRBD2. V shed 4 bases and J 6 bases; nucleotides not matched to a gene: 11. The CDR3 spans 16 residues. Per germline, CDR1 LGHDT and CDR2 YNNKEL (reference sequence). Here the CDR3 reads CASSPQTTSGVLEQYF. CDR3 DNA sequence: TGTGCCAGCAGCCCCCAAACGACTAGCGGGGTTCTCGAGCAGTACTTC.

This clonotype has a handful of counts. The chain couples TRBV24-1 to TRBJ2-1; D remains ambiguous. Germline-derived CDR1 and CDR2 are KGHDR and SFDVKD. Between the trimmed V and J ends, which lost 3 bases and 7 bases, there was a span of 3 bases. The CDR3 is 11 residues long. CDR3 sequence reads: CATSDTNEQFF. The CDR3 coding sequence is TGTGCCACCAGTGATACGAATGAGCAGTTCTTC.

As concerns this clonotype: The junction shows a germline mismatch at one end, possibly a read error. V usage is TRBV7-7 and J usage is TRBJ2-1; the D call may be TRBD1 or TRBD2 (5 bases each). Germline V gives CDR1 SSHAT, CDR2 FNYEAQ (reference sequence). This CDR3 contains 13 residues. This CDR3 is CASSPGTNNEQFF. The CDR3 DNA reads TGTGCTAGCAGCCCAGGGACCAACAATGAGCAGTTCTTC.

This clonotype was picked up a small number of times. V gene TRBV2 combines with J gene TRBJ1-1; maybe TRBD1 (5 bases). V was shortened by 6 bases and J by 1 base, with 6 bases between the two germline ends. The CDR3 consists of 12 residues. The V gene's germline CDR1 is SNHLY and CDR2 FYNNEI. The CDR3 region is CASRQENTEAFF. The CDR3 coding sequence is TGTGCCAGCAGACAGGAGAACACTGAAGCTTTCTTT.

This clonotype was recorded a few times. Sequence at one end of the junction differs from germline and may be a read error. The chain uses TRBV28 and TRBJ2-1; possibly TRBD2 for D (5 bases). Germline V gene lookup returns CDR1 MDHEN and CDR2 SYDVKM. The CDR3 runs to 11 residues. The CDR3 is CAGSTRGEQFF. In DNA form, the CDR3 reads TGTGCCGGCAGTACCCGGGGTGAGCAGTTCTTC.

This rearrangement joins TRBV28 to TRBJ1-2; D gene ambiguous. Germline lookup yields CDR1 MDHEN and CDR2 SYDVKM. V lost 3 bases to trimming and J lost 8 bases, with 13 bases between them. The CDR3 has 13 residues. The CDR3 DNA is TGTGCCAGCAGTTTCGCCCCTGGGGTGGGCTACACCTTC. Its translation: CASSFAPGVGYTF.

The rearrangement uses TRBV6-6 and TRBJ2-7, with 10 bases fitting TRBD2. V lost 8 bases, J lost 3 bases, and 7 bases stayed unmatched. CDR1 and CDR2 from the germline V gene are MNHNY and SVGAGI (reference sequence). The CDR3 sequence is 14 residues long. CDR3 DNA sequence: TGTGCCAGCGCTAGCGGGGGAGCACTCTACGAGCAGTACTTC. Protein sequence: CASASGGALYEQYF.

Here the CDR3 reads CSASLRTALHEQFF. The CDR3 nucleotides read TGCAGTGCTTCTCTTCGGACAGCCCTCCATGAGCAGTTCTTC. This sequence joins TRBV20-1 and TRBJ2-1, with D possibly matching TRBD1 (6 bases). Germline assignment: CDR1 DFQATT and CDR2 SNEGSKA (reference sequence). The CDR3 is 14 residues long. V lost 5 bases, J lost 8 bases, and 19 bases lay in between.

A few counts support this clonotype. The gene calls are TRBV9 and TRBJ1-4, with D uncertain. Germline V gene data show CDR1 as SGDLS and CDR2 as YYNGEE. Trimming removed 0 bases from V and 6 bases from J, with 9 bases in between. The CDR3 covers 14 residues. The CDR3 DNA is TGTGCCAGCAGCGTAGAGGTTGGGGATGAAAAACTGTTTTTT. It is translated as CASSVEVGDEKLFF.

The chain links TRBV16 to TRBJ2-3; 7 bases are a match to TRBD2. CDR1 is KGHSY, CDR2 FQNENV, per germline. With V trimmed by 2 bases and J by 7 bases, 12 bases remained unmatched. The CDR3 has 16 residues. Here the CDR3 DNA reads TGTGCCAGCAGCCAACATTTTCTCCGGGGGGACCATACGCAGTATTTT. Protein sequence: CASSQHFLRGDHTQYF.

This clonotype turned up a few times. This sequence joins TRBV5-1 and TRBJ2-7; 7 bases map to TRBD1. J lost 2 bases, V lost 3 bases, and 14 bases had no gene match. CDR1 and CDR2 from the germline V gene are SGHRS and YFSETQ. The CDR3 is 17 residues long. The CDR3 spells CASSYETGTAFPYEQYF. As DNA, the CDR3 is TGCGCCAGCAGCTACGAAACCGGGACAGCGTTCCCCTACGAGCAGTACTTC.

The rearrangement uses TRBV6-6 and TRBJ1-6, with D possibly TRBD1 on 6 matching bases. The germline V gene encodes CDR1 MNHNY and CDR2 SVGAGI (reference sequence). V lost 1 base and J lost 14, with 21 bases in between. The CDR3 has 16 residues. CDR3 coding DNA: TGTGCCAGCAGTTACTTGGTGGTTCAGGGGTATGGAGCCCTCCACTTT. Translating it yields CASSYLVVQGYGALHF.

The DNA for the CDR3 is TGCGCCAGCAGCGTGGACAGGGGGATCTATGGCTACACCTTC. Translated: CASSVDRGIYGYTF. The V call is TRBV5-1, the J call TRBJ1-2; TRBD1 matches at 10 bases. Germline loops: CDR1 SGHRS, CDR2 YFSETQ. This CDR3 comprises 14 residues. V was clipped by 4 bases and J by 4 bases; unmatched bases: 4.

The chain recombines TRBV25-1 with TRBJ2-1, with TRBD1 as a possible D gene (6 bases). V lost 4 bases, J lost 8 bases, and 12 bases lay in between. The CDR3 sequence is 13 residues long. The V gene's germline CDR1 is MGHDK and CDR2 SYGVNS. The CDR3 protein is CASSAGVGDEQFF. CDR3 bases: TGTGCCAGCAGTGCAGGGGTAGGGGATGAGCAGTTCTTC.

In regard to this clonotype: This may be a read error, as it is one base from a much larger clone. The chain is built from TRBV7-2 and TRBJ2-3; 9 nucleotides line up with TRBD2. Germline lookup yields CDR1 SGHTA and CDR2 FQGNSA. This CDR3 region has 14 residues. Germline trimming cut 4 bases from V and 4 bases from J; bases unmatched to any gene: 3. In DNA form, the CDR3 reads TGTGCCAGCAGCTCCGGGACTAGCCCAGATACGCAGTATTTT. This translates into CASSSGTSPDTQYF.

This clonotype was recorded at least ten times. The rearrangement links TRBV10-2 to TRBJ1-5; possible D gene TRBD1, 5 bases. CDR3 size: 13 residues. V lost 8 bases, J lost 0 bases, and 8 bases lay in between. Germline assignment: CDR1 WSHSY and CDR2 SAAADI. CDR3: CASRDLSNQPQHF. CDR3 bases: TGCGCCAGCCGGGACCTTAGCAATCAGCCCCAGCATTTT.

V is TRBV6-4 and J is TRBJ2-1, with 11 bases identical to TRBD2. Unmatched junction bases numbered 3, after V lost 3 bases and J lost 5 bases. The germline CDR1 and CDR2 sequences are MRHNA and SNTAGT. The CDR3 has 15 residues. The CDR3 DNA follows: TGTGCCAGCAGTGAAGGGACTAGCGGTAACAATGAGCAGTTCTTC. This sequence encodes CASSEGTSGNNEQFF.

The chain has TRBV27 and TRBJ2-4; no clear D gene. The germline V and J ends were trimmed by 6 bases and 3 bases, with 12 bases remaining between them. The CDR3 contains 14 residues. Germline loops: CDR1 MNHEY, CDR2 SMNVEV (reference sequence). CDR3 DNA sequence: TGTGCCAGCAGATTACCCACAGTCAAAAACATTCAGTACTTC. This sequence encodes CASRLPTVKNIQYF.

The chain carries TRBV20-1 and TRBJ2-7; D ambiguous. Looked up from germline, CDR1 is DFQATT and CDR2 is SNEGSKA (reference sequence). CDR3 size: 15 residues. Trimming took 1 base from V and 4 from J, leaving 17 bases between them. CDR3 amino acids: CSARVPGLMAYEQYF. CDR3 nucleotide sequence: TGCAGTGCTAGAGTCCCCGGCTTGATGGCGTACGAGCAGTACTTC.

This clonotype occurred a few times. This rearrangement joins TRBV5-1 to TRBJ2-2; TRBD1 agrees at 7 bases. Germline assignment: CDR1 SGHRS and CDR2 YFSETQ. Trimming cost V 2 bases and J 3 bases; bases outside gene matches: 4. This CDR3 has 15 amino acids. The CDR3 region has the DNA TGCGCCAGCAGCTTAAAACAGGGGTACACCGGGGAGCTGTTTTTT. Translated: CASSLKQGYTGELFF.

There are a few counts of this clonotype. The chain has TRBV6-1 and TRBJ2-5; 9 positions agree with TRBD2. The CDR3 is 13 residues long. Unmatched junction bases numbered 4, after V lost 7 bases and J lost 4 bases. In germline, CDR1 is MNHNS, CDR2 SASEGT. The DNA of the CDR3 is TGTGCCAGCACGACTAGCGGAGGAGAGACCCAGTACTTC. This encodes CASTTSGGETQYF.

This clonotype has more than one count but fewer than ten. The junction shows a germline mismatch at one end, possibly a read error. CDR3 loop: CASNLRGQETQYF. CDR3 DNA sequence: TGCGCCAGCAACTTGAGGGGGCAAGAGACCCAGTACTTC. V is TRBV5-1 and J is TRBJ2-5; D possibly corresponds to TRBD1 (6 bases). Germline values: CDR1 SGHRS, CDR2 YFSETQ. The length of the CDR3 is 13 residues.

This clonotype occurred many times. Germline and junction disagree at one end, which may indicate a read error. The chain carries TRBV5-1 and TRBJ2-5; D possibly corresponds to TRBD2 (6 bases). The CDR3 has 13 amino acids. Germline CDR1 is SGHRS and CDR2 is YFSETQ. Here the CDR3 reads CASSLSGEETQYF. CDR3 DNA: TGTGCCAGCAGTTTGTCGGGGGAAGAGACCCAGTACTTC.

In its sample, this clonotype was seen a few times. The V gene is TRBV20-1, the J gene TRBJ2-7, with D maybe TRBD1 (6 bases). This CDR3 comprises 13 residues. Trimming removed 4 bases from V and 5 bases from J, with 15 bases in between. Germline values: CDR1 DFQATT, CDR2 SNEGSKA (reference sequence). The CDR3 sequence: CSAIPPDSHEQYF. In DNA, the CDR3 is TGCAGTGCTATCCCCCCGGACAGTCACGAGCAGTACTTC.